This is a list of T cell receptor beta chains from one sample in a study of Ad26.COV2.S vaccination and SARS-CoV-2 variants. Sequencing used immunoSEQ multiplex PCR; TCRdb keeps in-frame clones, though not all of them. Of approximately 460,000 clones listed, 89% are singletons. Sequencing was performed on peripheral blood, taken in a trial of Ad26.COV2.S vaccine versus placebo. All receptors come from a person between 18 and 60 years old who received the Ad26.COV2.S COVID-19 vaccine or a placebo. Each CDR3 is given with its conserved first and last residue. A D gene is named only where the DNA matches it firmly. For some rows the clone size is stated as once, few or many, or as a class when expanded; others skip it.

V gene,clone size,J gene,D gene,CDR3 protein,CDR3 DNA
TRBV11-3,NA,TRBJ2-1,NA,CASSSSGANPYNEQFF,TGTGCCAGCAGCTCGTCCGGGGCTAACCCTTACAATGAGCAGTTCTTC
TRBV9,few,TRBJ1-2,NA,CASSVGRANYGYTF,TGTGCCAGCAGCGTAGGGAGGGCAAACTATGGCTACACCTTC
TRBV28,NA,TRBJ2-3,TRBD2,CASSTSGSSDTQYF,TGTGCCAGCAGCACTAGCGGGAGTTCAGATACGCAGTATTTT
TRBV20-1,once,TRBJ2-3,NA,CSASLPPGSGSADTQYF,TGCAGTGCTAGTCTGCCCCCCGGATCCGGTTCCGCAGATACGCAGTATTTT
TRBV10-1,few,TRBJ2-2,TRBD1,CASSEVGTGNTGELFF,TGCGCCAGCAGTGAAGTCGGGACAGGGAACACCGGGGAGCTGTTTTTT
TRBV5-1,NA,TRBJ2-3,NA,CASSPGHTSTDTQYF,TGCGCCAGCAGCCCCGGACATACCAGCACAGATACGCAGTATTTT
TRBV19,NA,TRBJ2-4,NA,CASSIPRGRKNIQYF,TGTGCCAGTAGTATCCCCAGGGGCAGAAAAAACATTCAGTACTTC
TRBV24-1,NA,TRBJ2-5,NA,CATSRRGPQETQYF,TGTGCCACCAGCCGCAGGGGCCCCCAAGAGACCCAGTACTTC
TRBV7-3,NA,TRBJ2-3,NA,CASSLSGGTGTDTQYF,TGTGCCAGCAGCTTAAGCGGCGGGACGGGCACAGATACGCAGTATTTT
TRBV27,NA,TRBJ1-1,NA,CASSFLGVTEAFF,TGTGCCAGCAGTTTTCTCGGGGTAACTGAAGCTTTCTTT
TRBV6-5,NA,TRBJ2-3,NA,CASRVGRSTDTQYF,TGTGCCAGCAGAGTGGGACGGAGCACAGATACGCAGTATTTT
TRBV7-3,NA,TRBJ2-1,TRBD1,CASSYGQGGYNEQFF,TGTGCCAGCAGCTACGGACAGGGCGGGTACAATGAGCAGTTCTTC
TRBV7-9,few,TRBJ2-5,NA,CASSSRIGGQGRWAETQYF,TGTGCCAGCAGCTCCCGCATCGGCGGGCAAGGGCGCTGGGCAGAGACCCAGTACTTC
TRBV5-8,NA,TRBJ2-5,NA,CASRVGAGQVETQYF,TGTGCCAGCAGGGTGGGGGCAGGCCAGGTGGAGACCCAGTACTTC
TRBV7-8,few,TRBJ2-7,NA,CASSLHREPHEQYF,TGTGCCAGCAGCTTACACCGGGAGCCCCATGAGCAGTACTTC
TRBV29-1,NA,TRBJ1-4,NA,CSVGGAEATNEKLFF,TGCAGCGTTGGTGGTGCAGAAGCAACTAATGAAAAACTGTTTTTT
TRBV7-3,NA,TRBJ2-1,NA,CASSLTRDSHNEQFF,TGTGCCAGCAGCCTAACTCGAGACAGTCACAATGAGCAGTTCTTC
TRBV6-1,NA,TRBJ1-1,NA,CASSEFGGVDTEAFF,TGTGCCAGCAGTGAATTCGGGGGAGTCGACACTGAAGCTTTCTTT
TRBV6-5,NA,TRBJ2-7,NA,CASSYSNGAGYEQYF,TGTGCCAGCAGTTACTCGAACGGGGCTGGCTACGAGCAGTACTTC
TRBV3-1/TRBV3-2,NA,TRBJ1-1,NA,CASSQQGSTEAFF,TGTGCCAGCAGCCAACAGGGGTCGACTGAAGCTTTCTTT
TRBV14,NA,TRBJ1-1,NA,CASSPAGKGVVEAFF,TGTGCCAGCAGCCCCGCCGGTAAGGGGGTCGTTGAAGCTTTCTTT
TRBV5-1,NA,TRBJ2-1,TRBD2,CASSLLVAGGYNEQFF,TGCGCCAGCAGCTTGCTTGTAGCGGGGGGTTACAATGAGCAGTTCTTC
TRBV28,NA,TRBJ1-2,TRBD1,CASSLNWDRGYTF,TGTGCCAGCAGTTTAAACTGGGACAGAGGCTACACCTTC
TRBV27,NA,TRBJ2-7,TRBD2,CASRTSGSYEQYF,TGTGCCAGCAGAACTAGCGGGAGCTACGAGCAGTACTTC
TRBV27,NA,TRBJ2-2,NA,CASSLWSRENTGELFF,TGTGCCAGCAGTTTATGGAGCAGAGAGAACACCGGGGAGCTGTTTTTT
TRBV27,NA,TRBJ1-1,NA,CASSLYGGEAFF,TGTGCCAGCAGTTTATATGGGGGAGAAGCTTTCTTT
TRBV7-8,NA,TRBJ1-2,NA,CASSFVDYGYTF,TGTGCCAGCAGCTTTGTCGACTATGGCTACACCTTC
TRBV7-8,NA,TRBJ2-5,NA,CASSLPSLETQYF,TGTGCCAGCAGCCTACCGTCATTAGAGACCCAGTACTTC
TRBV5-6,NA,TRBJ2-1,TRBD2,CASSFTRDYSYNEQFF,TGTGCCAGCAGCTTTACCCGGGACTACTCCTACAATGAGCAGTTCTTC
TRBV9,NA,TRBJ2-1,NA,CASSVASGRSYNEQFF,TGTGCCAGCAGCGTAGCGTCTGGCCGATCCTACAATGAGCAGTTCTTC
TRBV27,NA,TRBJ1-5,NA,CASSPVGPPNQPQHF,TGTGCCAGCAGCCCGGTTGGGCCTCCGAATCAGCCCCAGCATTTT
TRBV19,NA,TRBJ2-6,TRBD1,CASSIPGQGAIGANVLTF,TGTGCCAGTAGTATCCCGGGACAGGGGGCAATTGGGGCCAACGTCCTGACTTTC
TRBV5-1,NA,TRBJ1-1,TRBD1,CASSPRTGVPNTEAFF,TGCGCCAGCAGCCCACGGACAGGGGTCCCGAACACTGAAGCTTTCTTT
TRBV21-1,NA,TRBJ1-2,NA,CASEDLFYGYTF,TGTGCCAGCGAGGACCTGTTCTATGGCTACACCTTC
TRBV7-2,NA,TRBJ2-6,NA,CASSLDSGAGANVLTF,TGTGCCAGCAGCTTAGATTCGGGGGCTGGGGCCAACGTCCTGACTTTC
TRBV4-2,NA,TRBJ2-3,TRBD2,CASTPGTSMEDTQYF,TGTGCCAGCACCCCCGGGACTAGTATGGAAGATACGCAGTATTTT
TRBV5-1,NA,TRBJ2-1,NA,CASSLSSTRSEQFF,TGCGCCAGCAGCTTATCCAGTACCCGCTCTGAGCAGTTCTTC
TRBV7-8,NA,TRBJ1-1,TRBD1,CASSPFRGMMNTEAFF,TGTGCCAGCAGCCCATTCAGGGGGATGATGAACACTGAAGCTTTCTTT
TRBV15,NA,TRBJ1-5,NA,CATSRVPKAMGRNSNQPQHF,TGTGCCACCAGCAGAGTGCCCAAAGCCATGGGGAGGAATAGCAATCAGCCCCAGCATTTT
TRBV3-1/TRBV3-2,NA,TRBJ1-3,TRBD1,CASSQAGGRGLSGNTIYF,TGTGCCAGCAGCCAAGCAGGGGGCAGGGGGCTTTCTGGAAACACCATATATTTT
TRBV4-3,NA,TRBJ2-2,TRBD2,CASSLGLAGGPTGELFF,TGCGCCAGCAGCTTAGGACTAGCGGGGGGGCCTACCGGGGAGCTGTTTTTT
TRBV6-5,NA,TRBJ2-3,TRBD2,CASSYSPGGSLHTQYF,TGTGCCAGCAGTTATTCCCCGGGAGGGTCGTTGCATACGCAGTATTTT
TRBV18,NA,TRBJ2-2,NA,CASSLPGRLFF,TGTGCCAGCTCACTTCCGGGAAGGCTGTTTTTT
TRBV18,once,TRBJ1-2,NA,CASSPSTGGYTF,TGTGCCAGCTCACCATCTACGGGTGGCTACACCTTC
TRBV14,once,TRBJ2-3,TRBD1,CASSHRVGRGIDTQYF,TGTGCCAGCAGCCACCGGGTGGGCAGGGGGATCGATACGCAGTATTTT
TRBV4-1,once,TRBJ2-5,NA,CASSQGLSIQETQYF,TGCGCCAGCAGCCAAGGTTTGAGTATCCAAGAGACCCAGTACTTC
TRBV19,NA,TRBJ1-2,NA,CASSGVFYGYTF,TGTGCCAGTAGTGGGGTCTTCTATGGCTACACCTTC
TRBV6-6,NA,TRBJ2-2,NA,CASSYSGVPGELFF,TGTGCCAGCAGTTACTCGGGGGTGCCCGGGGAGCTGTTTTTT
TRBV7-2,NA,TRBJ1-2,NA,CASSPNQAFYGYTF,TGTGCCAGCAGCCCGAACCAGGCTTTCTATGGCTACACCTTC
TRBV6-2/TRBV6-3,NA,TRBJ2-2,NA,CASSLDDRNTGELFF,TGTGCCAGCAGTCTCGATGACAGGAACACCGGGGAGCTGTTTTTT
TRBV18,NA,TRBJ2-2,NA,CASSPTGLANTGELFF,TGTGCCAGCTCACCCACTGGCCTCGCGAACACCGGGGAGCTGTTTTTT
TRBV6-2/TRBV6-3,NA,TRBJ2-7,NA,CASSRGHNYEQYF,TGTGCCAGCAGTCGTGGACACAACTACGAGCAGTACTTC
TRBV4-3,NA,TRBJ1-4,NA,CASSQGRGREKLFF,TGCGCCAGCAGCCAAGGGAGGGGACGGGAAAAACTGTTTTTT
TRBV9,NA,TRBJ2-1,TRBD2,CASNYGTSGYNEQFF,TGTGCCAGCAACTACGGGACTAGCGGCTACAATGAGCAGTTCTTC
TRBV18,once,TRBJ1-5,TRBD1,CASSPGTGPRGGNQPQHF,TGTGCCAGCTCACCAGGGACAGGGCCCCGAGGGGGCAATCAGCCCCAGCATTTT
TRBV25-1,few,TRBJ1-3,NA,CASSAPDSYSGNTIYF,TGTGCCAGCAGTGCTCCGGACAGCTACTCTGGAAACACCATATATTTT
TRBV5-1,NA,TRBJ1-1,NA,CASSLGSNTEAFF,TGCGCCAGCAGCCTGGGGTCGAACACTGAAGCTTTCTTT
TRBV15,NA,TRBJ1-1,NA,CATSRTPGQINTEAFF,TGTGCCACCAGCAGAACCCCGGGACAAATTAACACTGAAGCTTTCTTT